This T cell receptor beta chain was sequenced in a study of CD8 T cells in ankylosing spondylitis. Study-level results: Earlier work had already found some motif variants in reactive arthritis synovial fluid and blood. The study identified a TCR beta motif of several highly homologous variants that appeared characteristic of ankylosing spondylitis blood.

Quantitative 5'-RACE with molecular barcodes generated TCR beta libraries. MiXCR, run by TCRdb on the 5' RACE reads, gives a single entry per CDR3 protein. The table includes 750,000 to 850,000 distinct CDR3 sequences, over 9.5% detected once. The germline CDR1 and CDR2 sequences are SGHVS and FQNEAQ. V shed 5 bases and J 7 bases; nucleotides not matched to a gene: 8. This CDR3 has 15 residues. In its sample, this clonotype was seen a few times. Its matching antigen is unknown. The chain links TRBV7-8 to TRBJ1-6; 7 bases are a match to TRBD1. Sequenced: blood, either unsorted or a sorted T cell fraction (not recorded which). This TCR derives from a male donor with ankylosing spondylitis. The CDR3 DNA reads TGTGCCAGCAGCGTAACAGGGGAGGGGAATTCACCCCTCCACTTT. Protein sequence: CASSVTGEGNSPLHF.